This TCR beta chain emerged from a study of OX40 agonist ivuxolimab in advanced cancers. Only one count was recorded for this clone. The antigen is not known. The data were produced by immunoSEQ multiplex PCR, yet TCRdb's version contains in-frame clones alone and is incomplete. The sample has 68,000 or so clones; almost 85% are singletons. General study findings and limits: On average, CD8+ T cells showed a greater number of expanded clones than CD4+.

The CDR3 runs 16 residues. V was trimmed by 4 bases and J by 3 bases, leaving 20 bases between them. Germline V gene sequence: CDR1 SGHTS, CDR2 YDEGEE. The V and J genes are TRBV5-8 and TRBJ2-7; tentatively, D is TRBD2 (6 bases). The clonotype was recovered from an adult with an advanced solid tumor such as melanoma, head and neck, liver or kidney cancer. This material consisted of CD4+ or CD8+ T cells sorted from blood, taken in a trial of the OX40 agonist ivuxolimab. Here the CDR3 reads CASSTLLGGSGYEQYF. For the CDR3, the DNA is TGTGCCAGCAGCACCCTCCTCGGGGGTTCGGGCTACGAGCAGTACTTC. The entire variable domain, with the rest obtained from reference TRBV5-8 and TRBJ2-7, is as follows: EAGVTQSPTHLIKTRGQQATLRCSPISGHTSVYWYQQALGLGLQFLLWYDEGEERNRGNFPPRFSGRQFPNYSSELNVNALELEDSALYLCASSTLLGGSGYEQYFGPGTRLTVT.